This section outlines one T cell receptor (beta chain) sequence together with its context. Trimming took 4 bases from V and 2 from J; bases not matched to a gene: 5. Germline V gene sequence: CDR1 LGHDT, CDR2 YNNKEL (reference sequence). The CDR3 sequence is 14 residues long. The table came from immunoSEQ multiplex PCR; TCRdb's copy has only in-frame clones and leaves some out. Found here are hundreds of thousands of clones, around nine tenths of them singletons; the top ten hold more than 0.7%. The data were taken from a study of blood T cell repertoires in COVID-19. Across the whole study: From T cells, B-cell-depleted T cells, or PBMCs came the material, which was cDNA or gDNA.

The gene calls are TRBV3-1 (or the pseudogene TRBV3-2) and TRBJ2-7, with 7 bases fitting TRBD1. The receptor comes from a man in his sixties with COVID-19, enrolled during active disease. The source material was peripheral blood. The CDR3 nucleotides are TGTGCCAGCAGCCTCGTCAGGGGGACCTACGAGCAGTACTTC. This gives the protein CASSLVRGTYEQYF.